These T cell receptor beta chains were read from a single sample in a study of OX40 agonist ivuxolimab in advanced cancers. TCRdb keeps only in-frame clones here, not all; method: immunoSEQ multiplex PCR. The profile shows approximately 81,000 clones, roughly 91% of them singletons. The sample here was CD4+ or CD8+ T cells sorted from blood, taken in a trial of the OX40 agonist ivuxolimab. These receptor sequences come from an adult with an advanced solid tumor such as melanoma, head and neck, liver or kidney cancer. The CDR3 runs from the conserved cysteine through the conserved F or W. D genes are given only for firm matches. Rows may omit the clone size; those that give it use once, few, many or a size class.

clone size: -; D gene: -; J gene: TRBJ1-6; V gene: TRBV14; CDR3 DNA: TGTGCCAGCAGCCCCGGTGGGAATTCACCCCTCCACTTT; CDR3 protein: CASSPGGNSPLHF
clone size: -; D gene: TRBD1; J gene: TRBJ1-3; V gene: TRBV7-9; CDR3 DNA: TGTGCCAGCAGCTTAGAGGACAGGGGAAGAAACACCATATATTTT; CDR3 protein: CASSLEDRGRNTIYF
clone size: -; D gene: TRBD2; J gene: TRBJ2-3; V gene: TRBV10-2; CDR3 DNA: TGCGCCTGCGTCGAGCCGGGACTAGCGGGGGACACAGATACGCAGTATTTT; CDR3 protein: CACVEPGLAGDTDTQYF
clone size: -; D gene: TRBD1; J gene: TRBJ1-5; V gene: TRBV27; CDR3 DNA: TGTGCCAGCAGTGGGGACAGGGGTCAGCCCCAGCATTTT; CDR3 protein: CASSGDRGQPQHF
clone size: -; D gene: -; J gene: TRBJ1-1; V gene: TRBV5-8; CDR3 DNA: TGTGCCAGCAGCTCACGACGGGATACGGAAGCTTTCTTT; CDR3 protein: CASSSRRDTEAFF
clone size: -; D gene: -; J gene: TRBJ2-7; V gene: TRBV27; CDR3 DNA: TGTGCCAGCCGGAAAGGCTACAGCTCCTACGAGCAGTACTTC; CDR3 protein: CASRKGYSSYEQYF
clone size: -; D gene: TRBD2; J gene: TRBJ2-3; V gene: TRBV5-1; CDR3 DNA: TGCGCCAGCAGTTTTGGACTAGCGGGTGCCACAGATACGCAGTATTTT; CDR3 protein: CASSFGLAGATDTQYF
clone size: -; D gene: TRBD2; J gene: TRBJ2-3; V gene: TRBV27; CDR3 DNA: TGTGCCAGCAGTTCCGGGCAGGGAGGGCCTACAGATACGCAGTATTTT; CDR3 protein: CASSSGQGGPTDTQYF
clone size: -; D gene: -; J gene: TRBJ2-7; V gene: TRBV4-1; CDR3 DNA: TGCGCCAGCAGCCAAGAGAGGGGAGGCCGCGAGCAGTACTTC; CDR3 protein: CASSQERGGREQYF
clone size: -; D gene: TRBD1; J gene: TRBJ1-4; V gene: TRBV5-4; CDR3 DNA: TGTGCCAGCAGCTATGATCTCGGGACAGCCAGTGAAAAACTGTTTTTT; CDR3 protein: CASSYDLGTASEKLFF
clone size: -; D gene: TRBD2; J gene: TRBJ2-3; V gene: TRBV27; CDR3 DNA: TGTGCCAGCACACTTTTAGCGGGAGGGGTAGATACGCAGTATTTT; CDR3 protein: CASTLLAGGVDTQYF
clone size: -; D gene: -; J gene: TRBJ1-1; V gene: TRBV4-3; CDR3 DNA: TGCGCCAGCAGCCCCTGGTTGAAAGGCACTGAAGCTTTCTTT; CDR3 protein: CASSPWLKGTEAFF
clone size: -; D gene: TRBD1; J gene: TRBJ2-3; V gene: TRBV11-2; CDR3 DNA: TGTGCCAGCAGCTCCCCCCCAGGACAGGGCGGCACAGATACGCAGTATTTT; CDR3 protein: CASSSPPGQGGTDTQYF
clone size: -; D gene: -; J gene: TRBJ2-7; V gene: TRBV4-1; CDR3 DNA: TGCGCCAGCAGCCAGGCCGGGTCCACCTACGAGCAGTACTTC; CDR3 protein: CASSQAGSTYEQYF
clone size: -; D gene: -; J gene: TRBJ2-7; V gene: TRBV7-9; CDR3 DNA: TGTGCCAGCACCGTCGGGAGGGGGACAGTCTACGATCACATGGGGCAGTACTTC; CDR3 protein: CASTVGRGTVYDHMGQYF
clone size: -; D gene: -; J gene: TRBJ2-3; V gene: TRBV7-8; CDR3 DNA: TGTGCCAGCAGCTTGTCCGCCGGGGCCACAGATACGCAGTATTTT; CDR3 protein: CASSLSAGATDTQYF
clone size: -; D gene: TRBD1; J gene: TRBJ2-5; V gene: TRBV10-2; CDR3 DNA: TGCGCCAGCACTCTCCGAACAGGGGCCATCCAAGAGACCCAGTACTTC; CDR3 protein: CASTLRTGAIQETQYF
clone size: -; D gene: -; J gene: TRBJ1-1; V gene: TRBV4-1; CDR3 DNA: TGCGCCAGCAGCCCCCTACAATCCTTGAGGACTGAAGCTTTCTTT; CDR3 protein: CASSPLQSLRTEAFF
clone size: -; D gene: -; J gene: TRBJ2-5; V gene: TRBV15; CDR3 DNA: TGTGCCACCTCCAGACTGACCAAAGAGACCCAGTACTTC; CDR3 protein: CATSRLTKETQYF
clone size: once; D gene: -; J gene: TRBJ1-4; V gene: TRBV1; CDR3 DNA: TGCACCAGCAGCCAAGATTCCCCGCTCCTCGAAAAACTCCTGTTTTTT; CDR3 protein: CTSSQDSPLLEKLLFF
clone size: -; D gene: -; J gene: TRBJ1-5; V gene: TRBV25-1; CDR3 DNA: TGTGCCAGCAGTGAATTTACAGATAATAGCAATCAGCCCCAGCATTTT; CDR3 protein: CASSEFTDNSNQPQHF
clone size: once; D gene: TRBD1; J gene: TRBJ2-5; V gene: TRBV29-1; CDR3 DNA: TGCAGCGTTGCTGGCAGGGGGTTAGGAGAGACCCAGTACTTC; CDR3 protein: CSVAGRGLGETQYF
clone size: once; D gene: TRBD2; J gene: TRBJ2-7; V gene: TRBV4-3; CDR3 DNA: TGCGCCAGCAGCCAAGAGGCGGGACTAACTGAGCAGTACTTC; CDR3 protein: CASSQEAGLTEQYF
clone size: -; D gene: TRBD2; J gene: TRBJ2-1; V gene: TRBV12-5; CDR3 DNA: TGTGCTAGTGGGCCTACTAGCGGGGGGATTTATGAGCAGTTCTTC; CDR3 protein: CASGPTSGGIYEQFF
clone size: -; D gene: -; J gene: TRBJ2-1; V gene: TRBV27; CDR3 DNA: TGTGCCAGCATGGGAACATACAATGAGCAGTTCTTC; CDR3 protein: CASMGTYNEQFF
clone size: -; D gene: -; J gene: TRBJ1-4; V gene: TRBV6-5; CDR3 DNA: TGTGCCAGCAAAAGGGGTCGGAATGAAAAACTGTTTTTT; CDR3 protein: CASKRGRNEKLFF
clone size: once; D gene: -; J gene: TRBJ1-2; V gene: TRBV6-5; CDR3 DNA: TGTGCCAGCAGTGAGGCTGGGGGTGAGGGCTACACCTTC; CDR3 protein: CASSEAGGEGYTF
clone size: -; D gene: TRBD1; J gene: TRBJ1-1; V gene: TRBV13; CDR3 DNA: TGTGCCAGCAGCCGTACAGGGGAGGTTGAAGCTTTCTTT; CDR3 protein: CASSRTGEVEAFF
clone size: -; D gene: TRBD1; J gene: TRBJ2-2; V gene: TRBV11-3; CDR3 DNA: TGTGCCAGCAGCTCTCGACAGGGTGGCGGGGAGCTGTTTTTT; CDR3 protein: CASSSRQGGGELFF
clone size: -; D gene: TRBD2; J gene: TRBJ2-7; V gene: TRBV5-8; CDR3 DNA: TGTGCCAGCTCCCCGTGGGGCGGGAGGGTCATGAACGGATACGAGCAGTACTTC; CDR3 protein: CASSPWGGRVMNGYEQYF
clone size: -; D gene: TRBD2; J gene: TRBJ2-3; V gene: TRBV7-2; CDR3 DNA: TGTGCCAGCAGCTTAACCCAGGGACTAGCGGGGATCTTAGATACGCAGTATTTT; CDR3 protein: CASSLTQGLAGILDTQYF
clone size: -; D gene: TRBD1; J gene: TRBJ1-2; V gene: TRBV27; CDR3 DNA: TGTGCCAGCAGTTCGGGACAGGGGTTAAACTATGGCTACACCTTC; CDR3 protein: CASSSGQGLNYGYTF
clone size: -; D gene: -; J gene: TRBJ2-3; V gene: TRBV6-1; CDR3 DNA: TGTGCCAGCAGTGAAGAACCTGGGGCCCTTAGCACAGATACGCAGTATTTT; CDR3 protein: CASSEEPGALSTDTQYF
clone size: -; D gene: -; J gene: TRBJ2-5; V gene: TRBV5-1; CDR3 DNA: TGCGCCAGCAAAGCGGGGGTATTGGACAGGGGTGGAGAGACCCAGTACTTC; CDR3 protein: CASKAGVLDRGGETQYF
clone size: -; D gene: TRBD2; J gene: TRBJ2-1; V gene: TRBV6-5; CDR3 DNA: TGTGCCAGCAGTCGGGGGGACAATGAGCAGTTCTTC; CDR3 protein: CASSRGDNEQFF
clone size: -; D gene: -; J gene: TRBJ1-1; V gene: TRBV7-2; CDR3 DNA: TGTGCCAGCACCGTGAAGCCTGAAGCTTTCTTT; CDR3 protein: CASTVKPEAFF
clone size: -; D gene: -; J gene: TRBJ1-1; V gene: TRBV6-5; CDR3 DNA: TGTGCCAGCAGTTACTCGACCGGCAGGGGTACTGAAGCTTTCTTT; CDR3 protein: CASSYSTGRGTEAFF
clone size: once; D gene: -; J gene: TRBJ1-5; V gene: TRBV19; CDR3 DNA: TGTGCCAGTAGCCCGACAGCGTATAGCAATCAGCCCCAGCATTTT; CDR3 protein: CASSPTAYSNQPQHF
clone size: once; D gene: -; J gene: TRBJ1-5; V gene: TRBV7-9; CDR3 DNA: TGTGCCAGCAGCCAGGGGAGCGGAGGGCAGCCCCAGCATTTT; CDR3 protein: CASSQGSGGQPQHF
clone size: -; D gene: TRBD1; J gene: TRBJ2-2; V gene: TRBV27; CDR3 DNA: TGTGCCAGCAGTTTACAGCTGGGACAGGTCCCCGGGGAGCTGTTTTTT; CDR3 protein: CASSLQLGQVPGELFF
clone size: -; D gene: -; J gene: TRBJ2-6; V gene: TRBV27; CDR3 DNA: TGTGCCAGCAGTTTATTGAAGGGCGGAAGCTCTGGGGCCAACGTCCTGACTTTC; CDR3 protein: CASSLLKGGSSGANVLTF
clone size: once; D gene: -; J gene: TRBJ1-1; V gene: TRBV7-8; CDR3 DNA: TGTGCCAGCAGCCCTTTGGGAGGGGGGACTGAAGCTTTCTTT; CDR3 protein: CASSPLGGGTEAFF
clone size: -; D gene: TRBD1; J gene: TRBJ2-7; V gene: TRBV19; CDR3 DNA: TGTGCCAGTACCGCCGGGACAGGAGACTCCTACGAGCAGTACTTC; CDR3 protein: CASTAGTGDSYEQYF